A selection of T cell receptor beta chains follows, all from one sample in a study of blood T cells in healthy people across ages. Each CDR3 protein gets one entry after TCRdb re-called the 5' RACE reads with MiXCR. The sample lists hundreds of thousands of distinct CDR3 sequences; about a quarter were seen once. The same specimen was also included in a second study, on T cells of mothers and their children.

The sequencing input was blood. The receptor source for this set is a boy aged 10-17 years in good health. CDR3s include the opening cysteine and the closing phenylalanine or tryptophan. A D gene is named only where the DNA matches it firmly. Rows may omit the clone size; those that give it use once, few, many or a size class.

clone_size j_call v_call cdr3_length d_call cdr3_nt cdr3_aa
few TRBJ2-1 TRBV3-1 16 TRBD2 TGTGCCAGCAGCTCCTTAAGCGGGGGCCTTTACAATGAGCAGTTCTTC CASSSLSGGLYNEQFF
few TRBJ2-5 TRBV10-3 15 TRBD2 TGTGCCATCGCGGCTAGCGGGGGGCTCGGGGAGACCCAGTACTTC CAIAASGGLGETQYF
few TRBJ1-5 TRBV27 15 TRBD1 TGTGCCAGCAGTTTATCTGCCAGGGGGGATCAGCCCCAGCATTTT CASSLSARGDQPQHF
- TRBJ2-3 TRBV25-1 16 TRBD1 TGTGCCAGCAGTGGAAGACAGGGGATTAGCACAGATACGCAGTATTTT CASSGRQGISTDTQYF
few TRBJ1-3 TRBV6-5 17 - TGTGCCAGCAGTTACTCTGGCAGAAGTCACTCTGGAAACACCATATGTTTT CASSYSGRSHSGNTICF
- TRBJ1-2 TRBV20-1 14 - TGCAGTGCTAGAGGGGGTGAAAGTGGGTATGGCTACACCTTC CSARGGESGYGYTF
- TRBJ2-3 TRBV20-1 16 TRBD2 TGCAGTATCTCTGCCCCTCTAGCGGGAGGCACAGATACGCAGTATTTT CSISAPLAGGTDTQYF
many TRBJ2-6 TRBV7-3 17 TRBD2 TGTGCCAGCAGTCCCACCGGGACTACCTCTGGGGCCAACGTCCTGACTTTC CASSPTGTTSGANVLTF
- TRBJ2-5 TRBV7-3 18 TRBD2 TGTGCCAGCAGCTTATTGGGCCCTGGCGGGGGGGCAGGGGGGACCCAGTACTTC CASSLLGPGGGAGGTQYF
few TRBJ2-5 TRBV6-1 17 - TGTGCCAGCAGTGTCGAACAGGGTGGAATCTCGGGAGAGACCCAGTACTTC CASSVEQGGISGETQYF
few TRBJ2-7 TRBV5-1 12 - TGCGCCAGCAGCTTGGAGCAGTACGAGCAGTACTTC CASSLEQYEQYF
- TRBJ2-7 TRBV6-5 16 - TGTGCCAGCAGTTACGGTGGAACATCTCCAGTCTACGAGCAGTACTTC CASSYGGTSPVYEQYF
few TRBJ2-1 TRBV5-1 14 TRBD1 TGCGCCAGCAGTAGGGACAGGGTAGGCAATGAGCAGTTCTTC CASSRDRVGNEQFF
- TRBJ1-2 TRBV20-1 14 - TGCAGTGCTAGACTACAGGGACGGGGCTATGGCTACACCTTC CSARLQGRGYGYTF
many TRBJ2-5 TRBV6-6 14 - TGTGCCAGCAGTTCGGACAGATACCAAGAGACCCAGTACTTC CASSSDRYQETQYF
few TRBJ2-1 TRBV2 18 - TGTGCCAGCAGTGAATCGGCGCAGGACGTGAGCTCCTACAATGAGCAGTTCTTC CASSESAQDVSSYNEQFF
- TRBJ2-5 TRBV11-2 16 - TGTGCCAGCAGCTCAGCCCCTCGGGGACGTCAAGAGACCCAGTCCTTC CASSSAPRGRQETQSF
- TRBJ1-4 TRBV6-6 14 - TGTGCCAGCAGTTACGGGCAGCCTAATGAAAAACTGTTTTTT CASSYGQPNEKLFF
- TRBJ1-5 TRBV28 12 - TGTGCCAGCTCATCCCCGGGGGGGCCCCAGCATTTT CASSSPGGPQHF
few TRBJ1-5 TRBV15 14 - TGTGCCACCAGCAGGCAGGGAGCAAATCAGCCCCAGCATTTT CATSRQGANQPQHF
few TRBJ2-1 TRBV20-1 11 - TGCAGTGCTAGGACCAACAATGAGCAGTTCTTC CSARTNNEQFF
- TRBJ1-1 TRBV5-1 15 - TGCGCCAGCAGCTTATACACAGGGAGTGACACTGAAGCTTTCTTT CASSLYTGSDTEAFF
- TRBJ1-1 TRBV3-1 14 - TGTGCCAGCAGCCCCTTGGCCGTAAACACTGAAGCTTTCTTT CASSPLAVNTEAFF
few TRBJ2-7 TRBV6-6 18 TRBD2 TGTGCCAGCAGGGCCCTGACTAGCGGGGGGGCCCTCTCCTACGAGCAGTACTTC CASRALTSGGALSYEQYF
- TRBJ2-5 TRBV20-1 16 TRBD2 TGCAGTGCTTGGAGGCTAGCGGGGGTGTTCCAAGAGACCCAGTACTTC CSAWRLAGVFQETQYF
many TRBJ1-2 TRBV6-5 15 - TGTGCCAGCAGTGGGAAAGGGCAGCGACCCTATGGCTACACCTTC CASSGKGQRPYGYTF
- TRBJ2-1 TRBV24-1 16 TRBD1 TGTGCCACCAGTGCCATACAGGGGACCTCCTACAATGAGCAGTTCTTC CATSAIQGTSYNEQFF
few TRBJ2-7 TRBV25-1 15 TRBD1 TGTGCCAGTACTGGGCCCGGGACAGGTCGTTACGAGCAGTACTTC CASTGPGTGRYEQYF
- TRBJ2-5 TRBV5-6 18 TRBD2 TGTGCCAGCAGCCCAAAGACGGGACGGCGGGGGGGCTCGGAGACCCAGTACTTC CASSPKTGRRGGSETQYF
- TRBJ2-7 TRBV7-9 15 TRBD1 TGTGCCAGCAGCCCCCTGGACAGGGGGATCCAGGAACAGTACTTC CASSPLDRGIQEQYF
few TRBJ2-3 TRBV20-1 10 - TGCAGTGCTAGGTGGGATACGCAGTATTTT CSARWDTQYF
- TRBJ1-6 TRBV9 17 - TGTGCCAGCAGCCACCCCTCAGGCCGGAGCAACAATTCACCCCTCCACTTT CASSHPSGRSNNSPLHF
few TRBJ2-5 TRBV20-1 15 TRBD2 TGCAGTGCTAGAGATGGGACTAGCGGCCGAGAGACCCAGTACTTC CSARDGTSGRETQYF
few TRBJ2-3 TRBV15 16 TRBD2 TGTGCCACCAGCAGAGAGGCTAGCGGGGGGCCCGGTACGCAGTATTTT CATSREASGGPGTQYF
many TRBJ2-5 TRBV6-6 16 - TGTGCCAGCAGACGATTCGACTCCGGGCCCCAAGAGACCCAGTACTTC CASRRFDSGPQETQYF
- TRBJ2-3 TRBV12-3/TRBV12-4 15 - TGTGCCAGCAGTTTCCCCAGCCAGGGCACAGATACGCAGTATTTT CASSFPSQGTDTQYF
once TRBJ2-1 TRBV9 15 - TGTGCCAGCAGCGCCCTGACTAGAGTTGGCAATGAGCAGTTCTTC CASSALTRVGNEQFF
- TRBJ1-2 TRBV11-2 15 - TGTGCCAGCCAAGGCGCGGGGGGAGCTAACTATGGCTACACCTTC CASQGAGGANYGYTF
few TRBJ2-5 TRBV29-1 12 TRBD1 TGCAGCGAAGGGACAGGCCAAGAGACCCAGTACTTC CSEGTGQETQYF
- TRBJ2-7 TRBV25-1 13 TRBD2 TGTGCCAGCAGTGTAGCGGGGACCTACGAGCAGTACTTC CASSVAGTYEQYF
- TRBJ2-1 TRBV5-6 17 TRBD2 TGTGCCAGCAGCACCACGGCGGGGGTGGCCTCCTACAATGAGCAGTTCTTC CASSTTAGVASYNEQFF
many TRBJ2-7 TRBV5-1 13 TRBD2 TGTGCCAGCAGCTTAGCGGGGCCCTACGAGCAGTACTTC CASSLAGPYEQYF
few TRBJ2-4 TRBV10-2 15 TRBD1 TGCGCCAGCAGTGAGTTTGGACAGGTCCAAAACATTCAGTACTTC CASSEFGQVQNIQYF
- TRBJ2-2 TRBV9 16 - TGTGCCCGCAGCGTAGGGTCGGGGGCCTCCACCGGGGAGCTGTTTTTT CARSVGSGASTGELFF
few TRBJ1-1 TRBV2 16 - TGTGCCAGCAGTGAAAAATGGACAGACTCGTGGGATGAAGCTTTCTTT CASSEKWTDSWDEAFF
once TRBJ1-2 TRBV7-9 16 TRBD1 TGTGCCAGCAGCCCTTTGCAGGGGGCGCTTGGCTATGGCTACACCTTC CASSPLQGALGYGYTF
- TRBJ2-6 TRBV5-1 17 TRBD1 TGCGCCAGCAGCGGAGGGACAGGGTGGCCTGGGGCCAACGTCCTGACTTTC CASSGGTGWPGANVLTF
few TRBJ1-1 TRBV7-6 16 TRBD1 TGTGCCAGCAGCCGTCGGACAGGGGGGGTGAGGGCTGAAGCTTTCTTT CASSRRTGGVRAEAFF
- TRBJ2-7 TRBV20-1 14 TRBD1 TGCAGTGCTAGACGACAGGGGGACATCTACGAGCAGTACTTC CSARRQGDIYEQYF
- TRBJ1-1 TRBV14 13 - TGTGCCAGCAGCTTCGAGGTGCGAGGATCGGCTTTCTTT CASSFEVRGSAFF
few TRBJ2-5 TRBV21-1 16 - TGTGCCAGCAGCTCGGGGTCTACGGGGTACCAAGAGACCCAGTACTTC CASSSGSTGYQETQYF
many TRBJ1-1 TRBV7-3 15 - TGTGCCAGCAGCTTGCAGGGGTCGATGAACACTGAAGCTTTCTTT CASSLQGSMNTEAFF
- TRBJ2-2 TRBV5-1 15 - TGCGCCAGCAGCTTGTTACAGCAGAACACCGGGGAGCTGTTTTTT CASSLLQQNTGELFF